This T cell receptor (beta chain) was found in a study of shared clonotypes between healthy human individuals. The table came from immunoSEQ multiplex PCR; TCRdb's copy has only in-frame clones and leaves some out. The sample carries 500,000 to 700,000 clones, 85% to 95% recorded once. In the naive CD8 group, cells lacked CD45RO and were positively selected for CCR7, so terminally differentiated effector memory CD45RA+ cells were left out. Germline assignment: CDR1 LNHDA and CDR2 SQIVND (reference sequence). The V end was cut by 2 bases, the J end by 0 bases, with 12 bases between. The CDR3 runs to 16 residues.

This receptor was identified in a woman in her thirties in good health. J is TRBJ2-3 and V is TRBV19; D possibly uses TRBD1 or TRBD2 (6 bases each). Sequenced: naive CD8+ T cells sorted from blood. The CDR3 bases are TGTGCCAGTAGTATAACGGGGGCCATAAGCACAGATACGCAGTATTTT. It specifies CASSITGAISTDTQYF. Combining the CDR3 with reference TRBV19 and TRBJ2-3 gives the whole variable domain DGGITQSPKYLFRKEGQNVTLSCEQNLNHDAMYWYRQDPGQGLRLIYYSQIVNDFQKGDIAEGYSVSREKKESFPLTVTSAQKNPTAFYLCASSITGAISTDTQYFGPGTRLTVL.